The next 5 T cell receptor beta chains were all read from a single sample in a study of cytomegalovirus exposure and HLA in healthy donors. 13 Jbeta primers and 60 Vbeta primers were used for the PCR. Sequencing was performed with immunoSEQ multiplex PCR; in TCRdb, only in-frame clones are kept and a portion is missing. The table records about 97,000 clones, about 80% of them present only once. Sequencing was carried out using PBMCs. These receptor sequences come from a man aged 40-49 years in good health and CMV-seronegative.

CDR3 loop: CASRWGVGQGARGYTF. DNA for the CDR3: TGTGCCAGTAGATGGGGAGTCGGACAGGGGGCGCGAGGCTACACCTTC. The genes are TRBV19 and TRBJ1-2, with 11 bases aligning to TRBD1. Looked up from germline, CDR1 is LNHDA and CDR2 is SQIVND (reference sequence). V lost 6 bases to trimming and J lost 8 bases; unmatched junction nucleotides: 14. This CDR3 contains 16 residues.

This clone has just a few counts. The chain couples TRBV5-5 to TRBJ2-2; tentatively, D is TRBD1 (5 bases). Trimming cost V 7 bases and J 7 bases, with 17 bases left between them. This CDR3 is built from 14 residues. CDR1 is SGHKS, CDR2 YYEKEE, per germline (reference sequence). The CDR3 is CASDLQAPVGELFF. The CDR3 bases are TGTGCCAGCGACTTACAGGCTCCGGTCGGGGAGCTGTTTTTT.

The chain couples TRBV18 to TRBJ1-6; no reliable D call. Trimming removed 6 bases from V and 10 bases from J, with 10 bases in between. The CDR3 has 12 amino acids. Germline V gene sequence: CDR1 KGHSH, CDR2 LQKENI. CDR3 in amino acids: CASSSPTSPLHF. CDR3 nucleotide sequence: TGTGCCAGCTCGTCCCCTACCTCACCCCTCCACTTT.

This clone has more than one count but fewer than ten. This sequence joins TRBV5-1 and TRBJ2-1; 9 nucleotides align to TRBD1. Per germline, CDR1 SGHRS and CDR2 YFSETQ. The V and J ends lost 4 bases and 5 bases, in that order; junction bases with no gene match: 4. The CDR3 length is 14 residues. The CDR3 protein is CASSQGQGNNEQFF. The CDR3 DNA reads as TGCGCCAGCAGCCAAGGACAGGGGAACAATGAGCAGTTCTTC.

This sequence joins TRBV5-1 and TRBJ2-7, with 9 bases identical to TRBD1. The CDR3 runs 15 residues. CDR1 is SGHRS, CDR2 YFSETQ, per germline. The V and J ends lost 7 bases and 4 bases, in that order; junction bases with no gene match: 12. In DNA form, the CDR3 reads TGCGCCAGCTCCCCCGAGACAGGGGGTAATTACGAGCAGTACGTC. Protein product: CASSPETGGNYEQYV.